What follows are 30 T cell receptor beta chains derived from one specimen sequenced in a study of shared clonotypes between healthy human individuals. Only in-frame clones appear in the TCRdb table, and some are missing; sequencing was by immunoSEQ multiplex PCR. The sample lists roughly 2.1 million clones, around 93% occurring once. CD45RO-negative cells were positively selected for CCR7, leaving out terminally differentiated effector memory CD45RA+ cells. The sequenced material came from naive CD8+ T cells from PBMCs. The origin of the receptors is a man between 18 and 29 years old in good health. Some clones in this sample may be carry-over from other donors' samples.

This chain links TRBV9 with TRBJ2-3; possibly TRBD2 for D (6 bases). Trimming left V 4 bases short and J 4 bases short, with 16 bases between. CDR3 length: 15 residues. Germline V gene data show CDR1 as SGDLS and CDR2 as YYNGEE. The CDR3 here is CASSPFGSSADTQYF. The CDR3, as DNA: TGTGCCAGCAGCCCCTTCGGGAGTAGCGCAGATACGCAGTATTTT.

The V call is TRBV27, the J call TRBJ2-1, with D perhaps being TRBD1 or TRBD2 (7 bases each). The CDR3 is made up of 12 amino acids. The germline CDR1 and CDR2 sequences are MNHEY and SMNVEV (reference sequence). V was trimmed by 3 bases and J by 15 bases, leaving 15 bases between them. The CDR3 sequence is CASSLGGTERFF. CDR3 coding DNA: TGTGCCAGCAGTTTGGGGGGGACAGAACGGTTCTTC.

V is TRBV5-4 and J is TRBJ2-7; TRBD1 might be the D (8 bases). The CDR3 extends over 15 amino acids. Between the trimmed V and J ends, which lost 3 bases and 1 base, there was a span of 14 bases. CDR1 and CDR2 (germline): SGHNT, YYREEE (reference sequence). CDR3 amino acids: CASSSQQGGSYEQYF. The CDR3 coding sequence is TGTGCCAGCAGCTCGCAACAGGGGGGGTCCTACGAGCAGTACTTC.

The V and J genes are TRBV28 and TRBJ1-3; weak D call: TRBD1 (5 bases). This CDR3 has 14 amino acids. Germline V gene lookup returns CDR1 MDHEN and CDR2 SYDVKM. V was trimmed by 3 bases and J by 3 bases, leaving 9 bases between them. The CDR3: CASSFQGRGNTIYF. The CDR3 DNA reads TGTGCCAGCAGTTTCCAGGGCCGTGGAAACACCATATATTTT.

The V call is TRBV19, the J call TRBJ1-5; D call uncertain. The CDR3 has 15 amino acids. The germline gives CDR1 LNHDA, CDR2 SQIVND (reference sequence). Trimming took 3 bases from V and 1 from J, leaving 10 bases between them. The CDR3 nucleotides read TGTGCCAGTAGTATCATGGACCGAAGCAATCAGCCCCAGCATTTT. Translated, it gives CASSIMDRSNQPQHF.

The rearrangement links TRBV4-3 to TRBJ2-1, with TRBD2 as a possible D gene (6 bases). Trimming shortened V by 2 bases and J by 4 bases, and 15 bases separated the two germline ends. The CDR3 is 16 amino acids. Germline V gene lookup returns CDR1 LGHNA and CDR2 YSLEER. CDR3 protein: CASSQRVGGTYNEQFF. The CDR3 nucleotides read TGCGCCAGCAGCCAAAGAGTGGGCGGGACTTACAATGAGCAGTTCTTC.

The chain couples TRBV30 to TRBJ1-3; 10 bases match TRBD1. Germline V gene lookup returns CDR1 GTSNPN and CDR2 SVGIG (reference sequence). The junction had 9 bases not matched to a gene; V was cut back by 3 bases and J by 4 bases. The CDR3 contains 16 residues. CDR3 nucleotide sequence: TGTGCCTGGAGCCCCGAGGGACAGGGGAAGGGAAACACCATATATTTT. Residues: CAWSPEGQGKGNTIYF. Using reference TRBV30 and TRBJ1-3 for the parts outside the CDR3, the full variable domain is SQTIHQWPATLVQPVGSPLSLECTVEGTSNPNLYWYRQAAGRGLQLLFYSVGIGQISSEVPQNLSASRPQDRQFILSSKKLLLSDSGFYLCAWSPEGQGKGNTIYFGEGSWLTVV.

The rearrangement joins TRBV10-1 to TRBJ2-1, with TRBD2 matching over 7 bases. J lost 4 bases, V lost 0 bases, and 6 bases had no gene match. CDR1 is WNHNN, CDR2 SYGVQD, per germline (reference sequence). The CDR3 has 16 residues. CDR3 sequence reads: CASSESAGMRYNEQFF. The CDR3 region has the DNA TGCGCCAGCAGTGAGTCAGCGGGAATGAGGTACAATGAGCAGTTCTTC.

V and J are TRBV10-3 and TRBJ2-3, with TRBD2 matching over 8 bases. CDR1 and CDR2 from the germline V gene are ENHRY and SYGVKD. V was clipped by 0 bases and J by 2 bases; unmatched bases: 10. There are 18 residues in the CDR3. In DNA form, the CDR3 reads TGTGCCATCAGTGAGTCCCCAAGGCTAGCGGGTACCACAGATACGCAGTATTTT. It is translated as CAISESPRLAGTTDTQYF.

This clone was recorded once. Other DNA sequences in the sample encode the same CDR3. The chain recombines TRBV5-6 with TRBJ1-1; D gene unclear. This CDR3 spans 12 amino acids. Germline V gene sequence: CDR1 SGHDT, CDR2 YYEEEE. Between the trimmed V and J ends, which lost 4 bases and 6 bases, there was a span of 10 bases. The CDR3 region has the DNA TGTGCCAGCAGCGAGGGAGGGTCTGAAGCTTTCTTT. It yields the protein CASSEGGSEAFF. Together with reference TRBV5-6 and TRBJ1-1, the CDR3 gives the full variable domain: DAGVTQSPTHLIKTRGQQVTLRCSPKSGHDTVSWYQQALGQGPQFIFQYYEEEERQRGNFPDRFSGHQFPNYSSELNVNALLLGDSALYLCASSEGGSEAFFGQGTRLTVV.

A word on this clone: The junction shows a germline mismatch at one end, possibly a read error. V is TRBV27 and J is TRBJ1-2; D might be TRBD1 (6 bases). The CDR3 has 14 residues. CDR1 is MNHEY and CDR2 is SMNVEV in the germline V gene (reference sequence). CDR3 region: CASSLGPGALGRAF. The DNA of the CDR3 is TGTGCCAGCAGCCTCGGCCCGGGGGCGCTAGGTAGGGCCTTC.

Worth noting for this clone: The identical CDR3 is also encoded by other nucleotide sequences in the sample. The CDR3 DNA is TGTGCCAGCAGCTCCGGGACAGGGGTTTATGGCTACACCTTC. Its translation is CASSSGTGVYGYTF. The chain employs TRBV28 and TRBJ1-2; 10 bases fit TRBD1. With 6 bases clipped from V and 5 bases from J, the junction kept 6 bases outside the gene matches. Looked up from germline, CDR1 is MDHEN and CDR2 is SYDVKM. The CDR3 covers 14 residues.

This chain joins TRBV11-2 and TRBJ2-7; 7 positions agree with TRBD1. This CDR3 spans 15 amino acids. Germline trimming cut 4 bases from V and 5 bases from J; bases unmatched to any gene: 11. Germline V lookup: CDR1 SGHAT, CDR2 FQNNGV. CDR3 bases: TGTGCCAGCAGCTCACGACAGGGTCTCAGGCACGAGCAGTACTTC. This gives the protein CASSSRQGLRHEQYF. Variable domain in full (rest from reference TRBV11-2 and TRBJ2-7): EAGVAQSPRYKIIEKRQSVAFWCNPISGHATLYWYQQILGQGPKLLIQFQNNGVVDDSQLPKDRFSAERLKGVDSTLKIQPAKLEDSAVYLCASSSRQGLRHEQYFGPGTRLTVT.

The CDR3 bases are TGTGCCATCAGCGTTGACAGTAGTGGCAGGGACTATGGCTACACCTTC. Translation gives CAISVDSSGRDYGYTF. The rearrangement uses TRBV10-3 and TRBJ1-2, with TRBD1 as a possible D gene (5 bases). The V end lost 6 bases, the J end lost 3 bases, and 20 bases lay between the germline ends. Germline V gene lookup returns CDR1 ENHRY and CDR2 SYGVKD. The CDR3 is 16 residues long.

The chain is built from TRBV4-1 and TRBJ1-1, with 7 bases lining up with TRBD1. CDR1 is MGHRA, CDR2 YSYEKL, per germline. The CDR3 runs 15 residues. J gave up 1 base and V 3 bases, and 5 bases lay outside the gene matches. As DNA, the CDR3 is TGCGCCAGCAGCCATCAGGACAGGTCGAACACTGAAGCTTTCTTT. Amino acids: CASSHQDRSNTEAFF.

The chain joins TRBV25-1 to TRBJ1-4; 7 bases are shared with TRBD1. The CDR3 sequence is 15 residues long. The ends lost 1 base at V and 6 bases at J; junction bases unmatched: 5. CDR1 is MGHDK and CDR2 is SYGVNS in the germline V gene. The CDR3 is CASSEFDREDEKLFF. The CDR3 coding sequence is TGTGCCAGCAGTGAATTTGACAGGGAGGATGAAAAACTGTTTTTT.

The CDR3 here is CASSPRRTGEKGYTF. Here the CDR3 DNA reads TGCGCCAGCAGTCCACGCCGGACAGGGGAAAAGGGCTACACCTTC. The rearrangement uses TRBV4-3 and TRBJ1-2, with 9 bases fitting TRBD1. The junction had 13 bases not matched to a gene; V was cut back by 6 bases and J by 8 bases. Germline CDR1 reads LGHNA; CDR2 reads YSLEER. The CDR3 covers 15 residues.

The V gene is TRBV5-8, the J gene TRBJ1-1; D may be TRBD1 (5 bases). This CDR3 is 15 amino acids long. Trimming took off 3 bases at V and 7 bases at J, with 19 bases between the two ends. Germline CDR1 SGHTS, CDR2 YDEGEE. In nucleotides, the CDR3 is TGTGCCAGCAGCTCAACGCAGGGTGGGGGAAATGAAGCTTTCTTT. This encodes CASSSTQGGGNEAFF.

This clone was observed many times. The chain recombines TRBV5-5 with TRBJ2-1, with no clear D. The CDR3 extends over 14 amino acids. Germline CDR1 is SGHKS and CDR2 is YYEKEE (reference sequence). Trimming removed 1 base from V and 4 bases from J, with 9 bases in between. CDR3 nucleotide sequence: TGTGCCAGCAGCTTGAGTGCCGGATACAATGAGCAGTTCTTC. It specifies CASSLSAGYNEQFF.

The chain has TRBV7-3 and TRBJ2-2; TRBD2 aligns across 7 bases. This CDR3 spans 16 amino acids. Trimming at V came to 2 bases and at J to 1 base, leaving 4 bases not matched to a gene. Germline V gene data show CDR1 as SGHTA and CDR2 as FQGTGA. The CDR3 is CASSLAASGNTGELFF. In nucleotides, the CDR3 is TGTGCCAGCAGCTTAGCGGCTAGCGGGAACACCGGGGAGCTGTTTTTT.

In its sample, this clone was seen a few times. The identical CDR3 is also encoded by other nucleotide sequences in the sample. Here the CDR3 DNA reads TGTGCTAGTGGTTTGGTTGTTTCGGGTAACACTGAAGCTTTCTTT. It codes for CASGLVVSGNTEAFF. The chain uses TRBV12-5 and TRBJ1-1, with no clear D. The CDR3 covers 15 residues. Trimming left V 0 bases short and J 2 bases short, with 10 bases between. Germline CDR1 reads LGHNT; CDR2 reads FRNRAP.

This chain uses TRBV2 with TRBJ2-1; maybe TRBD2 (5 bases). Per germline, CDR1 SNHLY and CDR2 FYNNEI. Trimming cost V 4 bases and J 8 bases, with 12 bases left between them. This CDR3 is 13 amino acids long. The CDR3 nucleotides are TGTGCCAGCAGTGCCCGGACTGTGGATGAGCAGTTCTTC. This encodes CASSARTVDEQFF.

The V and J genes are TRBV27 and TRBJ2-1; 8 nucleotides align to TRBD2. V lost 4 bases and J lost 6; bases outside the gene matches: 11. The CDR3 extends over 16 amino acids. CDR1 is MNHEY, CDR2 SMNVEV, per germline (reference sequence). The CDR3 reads CASSYLPAGAANEQFF. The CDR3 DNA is TGTGCCAGCAGTTACCTACCAGCGGGAGCTGCCAATGAGCAGTTCTTC.

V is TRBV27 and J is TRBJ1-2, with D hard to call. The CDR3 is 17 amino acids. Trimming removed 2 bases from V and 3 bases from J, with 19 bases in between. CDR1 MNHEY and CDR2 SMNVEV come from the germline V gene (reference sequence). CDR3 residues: CASSLAGSGFLHYGYTF. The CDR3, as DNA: TGTGCCAGCAGTTTAGCCGGATCCGGGTTTTTGCACTATGGCTACACCTTC.

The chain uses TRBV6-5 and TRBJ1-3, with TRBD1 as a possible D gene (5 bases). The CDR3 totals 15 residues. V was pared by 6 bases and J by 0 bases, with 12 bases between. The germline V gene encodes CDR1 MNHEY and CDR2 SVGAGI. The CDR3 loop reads CASREGWGSGNTIYF. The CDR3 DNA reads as TGTGCCAGCAGAGAGGGGTGGGGCTCTGGAAACACCATATATTTT.

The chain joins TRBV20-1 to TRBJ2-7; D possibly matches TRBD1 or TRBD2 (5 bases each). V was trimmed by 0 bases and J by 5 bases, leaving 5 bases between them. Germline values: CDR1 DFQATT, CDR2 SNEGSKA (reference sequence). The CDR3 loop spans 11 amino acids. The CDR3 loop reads CSAREGHEQYF. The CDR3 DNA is TGCAGTGCTAGAGAGGGACACGAGCAGTACTTC.

CDR3 in amino acids: CASSSTAGTGRNEQYF. CDR3 bases: TGTGCCAGCAGCTCCACCGCCGGGACAGGGAGGAACGAGCAGTACTTC. V and J are TRBV7-9 and TRBJ2-7; 9 bases match TRBD1. With V trimmed by 4 bases and J by 5 bases, 12 bases remained unmatched. From germline, CDR1 is SEHNR and CDR2 FQNEAQ (reference sequence). The CDR3 covers 16 residues. The full variable domain, in which reference TRBV7-9 and TRBJ2-7 provide the parts outside the CDR3, is DTGVSQNPRHKITKRGQNVTFRCDPISEHNRLYWYRQTLGQGPEFLTYFQNEAQLEKSRLLSDRFSAERPKGSFSTLEIQRTEQGDSAMYLCASSSTAGTGRNEQYFGPGTRLTVT.

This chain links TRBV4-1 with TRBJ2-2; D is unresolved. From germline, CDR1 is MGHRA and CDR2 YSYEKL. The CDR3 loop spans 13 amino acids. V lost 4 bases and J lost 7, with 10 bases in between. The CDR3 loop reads CASSRSSIGELFF. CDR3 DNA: TGCGCCAGCAGCCGATCCTCAATCGGGGAGCTGTTTTTT.

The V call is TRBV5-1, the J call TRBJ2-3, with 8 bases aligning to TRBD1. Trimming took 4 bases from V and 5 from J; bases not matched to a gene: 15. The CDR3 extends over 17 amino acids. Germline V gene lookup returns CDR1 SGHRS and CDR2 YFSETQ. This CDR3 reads CASSQDRGQVFLDTQYF. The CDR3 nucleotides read TGCGCCAGCAGCCAAGATAGGGGACAGGTATTTTTAGATACGCAGTATTTT.

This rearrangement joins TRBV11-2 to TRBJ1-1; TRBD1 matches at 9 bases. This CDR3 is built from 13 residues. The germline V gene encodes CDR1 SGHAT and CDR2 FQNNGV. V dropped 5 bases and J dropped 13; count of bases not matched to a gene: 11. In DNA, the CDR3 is TGTGCCAGCAGCCCAGCCGACAGGGGGAAGGATTTCTTT. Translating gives CASSPADRGKDFF.